This T cell receptor beta chain emerged from a study of identical twins listed by TCRdb under 2016. In terms of the full investigation: To test whether fetal clonotypes persist, the study used deep sequencing on TCR alpha and beta repertoires from monozygotic twins, unrelated adults of various ages, and cord blood. Replicate twin experiments were performed at different times using different library preparation protocols to rule out contamination. The full study reports these points: Zero-insertion analyses could be partly confounded by invariant T cells such as MAIT and iNKT, though diverse VJ usage argued against such confounding for most clonotypes. Fewer insertions were carried by abundant cord blood beta clonotypes, a similar but weaker trend appeared in young adult naive repertoires, and no such trend appeared in memory repertoires. Out-of-frame TCR alpha sharing in monozygotic twins was systematically underestimated by recombination models, whereas sharing between unrelated individuals was in agreement with the recombination models. Compared with coincidental sharing between unrelated individuals, out-of-frame TCR alpha sequences shared between twins had an excess of sequences with low generation probability. A weaker excess of twin sharing was found in beta out-of-frame sequences because the signal-to-noise ratio was lowered by fewer shared sequences. Because the same donors could not be followed over many years, the conclusions relied on cross-sectional statistical analysis.

This clonotype was found a few times. Its antigen is still unknown. The input lacks base qualities; no much larger clone sits a single base away. Every donor in the study was a healthy Caucasian. Three pairs of female monozygotic twins, all aged 18 to 29 years, were included in the twin cohort. RNA for TCR libraries was isolated from peripheral blood mononuclear cells. Library preparation employed 5' RACE. Reads for this sample came from an Illumina HiSeq 2000. Template switching introduced a universal primer binding site; the final cDNA contained a unique molecular identifier, enabling accurate counting of TCR cDNA molecules. Specific primers in the conserved constant-segment region were used to synthesize first-strand cDNA for the TCR alpha and beta chains. Each cDNA library was double barcoded, with a SMART-Mk sample barcode plus Illumina barcodes, to control for contamination. TruSeq adapter sequences, together with Illumina sample barcodes, were added in two successive PCR steps. Sequencing of the TCR alpha and beta cDNA libraries was done on the Illumina HiSeq platform using custom primers. On the study's bioinformatics: Raw reads were processed with MiGEC to extract unique molecular identifiers, and MiXCR was used to determine CDR3 positions. Recombination models were inferred per individual with the repgenHMM and IGoR tools using an EM algorithm. The tcR package in R was used for shared clonotype analysis, with sharing normalized by the product of cloneset sizes. To study raw recombination without the effects of thymic and clonal selection, out-of-frame nonproductive sequences were analyzed. Using fastp at Q25 and MiXCR, TCRdb reprocessed the public reads and kept productive beta chains. Here each entry gathers all rows of one CDR3 protein and keeps the most common genes and DNA. Here the V and J calls rest on TCRdb's processing, not on the authors' analysis. For this sample the table gives about 920,000 distinct CDR3 sequences, of which 12% were detected only once. Jointly, the top ten make up roughly 1.6% of the sample.

For CDR1 and CDR2, the germline V gene lists SQVTM and ANQGSEA. Unmatched junction bases come to 7, with V trimmed by 0 bases and J by 6 bases. From cysteine to phenylalanine, the CDR3 is 15 amino acids long. Left in the record is the CDR3 DNA by itself, 45 bases read in frame from the first base. The same sample was also used in a study of yellow fever vaccine responses in identical twins. Taken from the second paper: According to the authors, the vaccine-induced T cell response in identical twins seemed to be partly convergent and partly specific to each individual. Focusing on identical twins, the study followed the T cell clones that responded to the vaccine, and did so with precision.

The sequence is built from TRBV29-1 and TRBJ1-1; TRBD1 lines up with 10 middle nucleotides. Sequenced input: PBMCs. This TCR came from a woman aged 18 to 35 in good health. The DNA sequence is TGCAGCGTTGAAGATCTGGGACAGGGGTCGTCTGAAGCTTTCTTT. It translates as CSVEDLGQGSSEAFF.